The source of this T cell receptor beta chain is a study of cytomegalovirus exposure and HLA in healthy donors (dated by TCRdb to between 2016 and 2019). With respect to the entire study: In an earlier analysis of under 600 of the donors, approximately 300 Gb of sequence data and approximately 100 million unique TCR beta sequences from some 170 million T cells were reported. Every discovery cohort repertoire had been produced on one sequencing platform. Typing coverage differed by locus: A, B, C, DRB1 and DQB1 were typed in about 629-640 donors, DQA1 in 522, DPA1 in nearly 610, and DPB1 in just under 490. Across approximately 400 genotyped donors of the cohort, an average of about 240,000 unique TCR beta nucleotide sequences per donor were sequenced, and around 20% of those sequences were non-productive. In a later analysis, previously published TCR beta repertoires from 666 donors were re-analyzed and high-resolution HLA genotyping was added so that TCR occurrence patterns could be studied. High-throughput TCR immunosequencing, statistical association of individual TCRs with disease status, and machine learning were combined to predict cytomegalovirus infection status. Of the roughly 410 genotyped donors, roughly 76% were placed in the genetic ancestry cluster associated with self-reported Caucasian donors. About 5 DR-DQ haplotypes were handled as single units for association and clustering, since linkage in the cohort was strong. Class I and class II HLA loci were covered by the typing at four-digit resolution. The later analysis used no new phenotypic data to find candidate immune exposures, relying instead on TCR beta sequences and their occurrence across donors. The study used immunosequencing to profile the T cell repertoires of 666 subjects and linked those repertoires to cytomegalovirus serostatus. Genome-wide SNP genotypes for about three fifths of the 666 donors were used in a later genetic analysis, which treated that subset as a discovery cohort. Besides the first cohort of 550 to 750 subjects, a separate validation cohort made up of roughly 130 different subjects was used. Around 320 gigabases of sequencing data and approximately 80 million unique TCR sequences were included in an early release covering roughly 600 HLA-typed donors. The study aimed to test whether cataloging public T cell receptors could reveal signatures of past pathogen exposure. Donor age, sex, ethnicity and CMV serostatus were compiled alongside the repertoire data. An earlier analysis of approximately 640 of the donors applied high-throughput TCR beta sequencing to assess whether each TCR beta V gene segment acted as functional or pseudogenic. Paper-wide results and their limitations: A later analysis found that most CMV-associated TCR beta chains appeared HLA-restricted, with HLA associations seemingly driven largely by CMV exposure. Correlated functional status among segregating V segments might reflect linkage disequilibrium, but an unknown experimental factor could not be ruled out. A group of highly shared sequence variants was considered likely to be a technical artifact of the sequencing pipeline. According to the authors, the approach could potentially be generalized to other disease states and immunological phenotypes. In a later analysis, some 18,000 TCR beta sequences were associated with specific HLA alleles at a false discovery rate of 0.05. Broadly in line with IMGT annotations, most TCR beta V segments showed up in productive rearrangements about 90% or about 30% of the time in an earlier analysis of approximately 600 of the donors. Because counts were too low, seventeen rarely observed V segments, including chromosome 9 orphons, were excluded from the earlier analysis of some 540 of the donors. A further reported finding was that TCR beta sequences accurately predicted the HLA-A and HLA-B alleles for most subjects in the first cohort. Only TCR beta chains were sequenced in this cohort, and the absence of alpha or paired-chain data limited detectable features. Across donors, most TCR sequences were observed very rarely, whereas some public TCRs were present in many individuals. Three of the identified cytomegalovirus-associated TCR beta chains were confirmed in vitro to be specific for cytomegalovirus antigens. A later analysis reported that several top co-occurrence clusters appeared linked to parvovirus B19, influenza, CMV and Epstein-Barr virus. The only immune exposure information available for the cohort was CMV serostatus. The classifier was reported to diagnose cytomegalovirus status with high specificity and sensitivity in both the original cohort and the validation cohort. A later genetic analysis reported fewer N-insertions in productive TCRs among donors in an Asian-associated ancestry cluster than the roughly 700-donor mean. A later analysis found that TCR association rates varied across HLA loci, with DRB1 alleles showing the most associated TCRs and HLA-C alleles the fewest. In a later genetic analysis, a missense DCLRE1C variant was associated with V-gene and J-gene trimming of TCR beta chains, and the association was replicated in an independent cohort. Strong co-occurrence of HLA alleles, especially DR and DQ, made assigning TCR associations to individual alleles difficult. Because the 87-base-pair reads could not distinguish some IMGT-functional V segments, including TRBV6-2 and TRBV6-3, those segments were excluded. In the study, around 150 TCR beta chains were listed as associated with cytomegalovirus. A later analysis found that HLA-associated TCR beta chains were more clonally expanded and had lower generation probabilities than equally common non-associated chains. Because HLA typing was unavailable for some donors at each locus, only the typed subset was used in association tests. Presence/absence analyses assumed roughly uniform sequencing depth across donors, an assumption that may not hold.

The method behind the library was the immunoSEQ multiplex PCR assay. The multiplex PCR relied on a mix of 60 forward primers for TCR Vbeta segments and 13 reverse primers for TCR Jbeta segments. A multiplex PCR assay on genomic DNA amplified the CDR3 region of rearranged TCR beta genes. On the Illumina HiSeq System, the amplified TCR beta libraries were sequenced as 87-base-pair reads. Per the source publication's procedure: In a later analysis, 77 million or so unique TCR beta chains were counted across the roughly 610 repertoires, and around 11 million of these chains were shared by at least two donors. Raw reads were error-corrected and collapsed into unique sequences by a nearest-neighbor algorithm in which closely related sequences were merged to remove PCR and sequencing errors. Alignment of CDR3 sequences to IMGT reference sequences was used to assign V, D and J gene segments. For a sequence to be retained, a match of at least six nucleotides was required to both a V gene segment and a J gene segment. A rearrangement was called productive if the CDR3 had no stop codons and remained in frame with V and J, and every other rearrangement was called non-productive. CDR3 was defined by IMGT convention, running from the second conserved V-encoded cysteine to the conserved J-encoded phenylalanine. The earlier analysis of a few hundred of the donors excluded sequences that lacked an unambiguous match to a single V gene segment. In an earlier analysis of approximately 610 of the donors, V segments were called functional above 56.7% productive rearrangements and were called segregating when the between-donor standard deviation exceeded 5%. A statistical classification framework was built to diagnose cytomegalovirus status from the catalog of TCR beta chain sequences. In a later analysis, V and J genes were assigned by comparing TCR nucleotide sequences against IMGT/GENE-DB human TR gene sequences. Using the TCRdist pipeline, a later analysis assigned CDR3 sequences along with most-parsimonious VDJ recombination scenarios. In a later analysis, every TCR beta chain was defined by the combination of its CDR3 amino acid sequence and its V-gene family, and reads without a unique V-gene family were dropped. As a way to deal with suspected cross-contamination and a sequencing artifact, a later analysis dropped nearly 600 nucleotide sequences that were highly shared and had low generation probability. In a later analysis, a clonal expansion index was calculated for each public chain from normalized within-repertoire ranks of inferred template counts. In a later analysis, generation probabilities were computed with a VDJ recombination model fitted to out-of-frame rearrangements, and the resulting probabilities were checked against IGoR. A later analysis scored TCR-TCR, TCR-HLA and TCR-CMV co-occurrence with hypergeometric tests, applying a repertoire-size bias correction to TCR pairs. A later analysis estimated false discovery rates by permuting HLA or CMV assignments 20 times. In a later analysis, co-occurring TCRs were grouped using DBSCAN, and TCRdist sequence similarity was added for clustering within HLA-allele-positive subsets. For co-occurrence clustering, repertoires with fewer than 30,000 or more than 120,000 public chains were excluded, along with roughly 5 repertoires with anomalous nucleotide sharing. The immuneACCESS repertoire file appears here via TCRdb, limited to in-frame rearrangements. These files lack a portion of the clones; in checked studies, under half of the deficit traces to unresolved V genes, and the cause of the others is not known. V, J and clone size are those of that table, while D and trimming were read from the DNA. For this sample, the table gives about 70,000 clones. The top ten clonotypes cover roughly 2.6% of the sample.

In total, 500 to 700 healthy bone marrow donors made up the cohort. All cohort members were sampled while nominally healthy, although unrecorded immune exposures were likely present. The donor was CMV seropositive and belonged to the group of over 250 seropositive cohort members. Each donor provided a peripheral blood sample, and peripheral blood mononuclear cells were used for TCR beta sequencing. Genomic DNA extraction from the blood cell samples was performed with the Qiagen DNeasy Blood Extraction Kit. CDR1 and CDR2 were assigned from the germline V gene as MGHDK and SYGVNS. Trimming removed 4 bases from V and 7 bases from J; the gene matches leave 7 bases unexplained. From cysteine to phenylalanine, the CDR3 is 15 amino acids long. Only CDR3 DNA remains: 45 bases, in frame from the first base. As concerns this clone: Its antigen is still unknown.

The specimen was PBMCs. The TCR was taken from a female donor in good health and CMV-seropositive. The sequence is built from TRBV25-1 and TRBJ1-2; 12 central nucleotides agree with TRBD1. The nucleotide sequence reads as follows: TGTGCCAGCAGTGCCCCGGGACAGGGGGCGGGTGGCTACACCTTC. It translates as CASSAPGQGAGGYTF.